Shown below are 26 T cell receptor beta chains from a single sample sequenced in a study of blood T cells in healthy people across ages. A second about 7 to 12 cycle PCR used barcoded and J-beta primers. TCRdb re-called the 5' RACE reads through MiXCR, storing one row per CDR3 protein. The table lists over a million distinct CDR3 sequences, less than 25% of them singletons. This same sample was also part of a study on T cells of mothers and their children.

The material sequenced was blood. Source of these receptors: a girl aged 2-10 years in good health.

The chain recombines TRBV20-1 with TRBJ2-5; 11 nucleotides line up with TRBD2. The better agreement between TRBJ2-1 and the DNA end casts doubt on the J call. Germline CDR1 DFQATT, CDR2 SNEGSKA (reference sequence). This CDR3 region has 16 residues. DNA of the CDR3: TGCAGTGCTAGAGTTCCACTAGCGGGAGATCGGAGTGAGCAGTTCTTC. It translates to CSARVPLAGDRSEQFF.

The chain has TRBV9 and TRBJ2-7; D is tentatively TRBD1 or TRBD2 (6 bases each). The length of the CDR3 is 13 residues. CDR1 and CDR2 (germline): SGDLS, YYNGEE. Deletions cut 4 bases from V and 7 bases from J, with 15 bases between. The CDR3 sequence: CASSLGGRGEQYF. CDR3 DNA: TGTGCCAGCAGCCTAGGGGGGCGCGGGGAGCAGTACTTC.

This clonotype has just a few counts. The chain joins TRBV10-3 to TRBJ2-2; unclear D gene. The CDR3 consists of 13 residues. Germline V gene lookup returns CDR1 ENHRY and CDR2 SYGVKD. V lost 4 bases to trimming and J lost 1 base, with 4 bases between them. The CDR3 DNA reads as TGTGCCATCAGTGTGGAGAACACCGGGGAGCTGTTTTTT. The encoded protein is CAISVENTGELFF.

This clonotype was counted a few times. The rearrangement links TRBV4-3 to TRBJ1-1, with D tentatively TRBD1 (6 bases). Germline-derived CDR1 and CDR2 are LGHNA and YSLEER. Trimming took 0 bases from V and 4 from J, leaving 12 bases between them. The CDR3 spans 15 residues. CDR3 loop: CASSQDMGRGTEAFF. In DNA, the CDR3 is TGCGCCAGCAGCCAAGATATGGGCAGGGGCACTGAAGCTTTCTTT.

The V call is TRBV20-1, the J call TRBJ2-1, with D possibly TRBD1 on 6 matching bases. V dropped 1 base and J dropped 10 bases, with 14 bases sitting between them. Germline assignment: CDR1 DFQATT and CDR2 SNEGSKA (reference sequence). This CDR3 spans 13 amino acids. CDR3 in amino acids: CSARAKKGVEQFF. The CDR3 DNA reads as TGCAGTGCTAGAGCAAAAAAGGGGGTGGAGCAGTTCTTC.

The chain links TRBV6-1 to TRBJ2-4; TRBD1 matches 7 bases. CDR1 is MNHNS and CDR2 is SASEGT in the germline V gene. Germline trimming cut 2 bases from V and 12 bases from J; bases unmatched to any gene: 19. There are 17 residues in the CDR3. This CDR3 is CASSELAPGTDGENQYF. CDR3 sequence (DNA): TGTGCCAGCAGTGAATTGGCCCCCGGGACAGACGGAGAAAATCAGTACTTC.

The CDR3 nucleotides are TGTGCCAGCAGCTTCATCCGGTACTACTACGAGCAGTACTTC. Its translation: CASSFIRYYYEQYF. This chain joins TRBV7-9 and TRBJ2-7, with unresolved D. The CDR3 contains 14 residues. V was clipped by 3 bases and J by 3 bases, with 12 bases between them. Germline values: CDR1 SEHNR, CDR2 FQNEAQ (reference sequence).

There are a few counts of this clonotype. The V call is TRBV6-1, the J call TRBJ2-5; weak D call: TRBD2 (6 bases). V gave up 9 bases and J gave up 2 bases, with 10 bases separating them. The CDR3 loop spans 12 amino acids. Germline lookup yields CDR1 MNHNS and CDR2 SASEGT. The CDR3 region is CARGRGQETQYF. In nucleotides, the CDR3 is TGTGCCAGAGGACGGGGGCAAGAGACCCAGTACTTC.

This clonotype has a handful of counts. This chain links TRBV7-2 with TRBJ2-3, with TRBD1 as a possible D gene (5 bases). Trimming cost V 3 bases and J 4 bases, with 8 bases left between them. This CDR3 is built from 13 residues. Germline lookup yields CDR1 SGHTA and CDR2 FQGNSA. The CDR3, as DNA: TGTGCCAGCAGCTTCGACAGATCAGATACGCAGTATTTT. Translating gives CASSFDRSDTQYF.

This clonotype was seen only a few times. V usage is TRBV20-1 and J usage is TRBJ2-5; TRBD2 might be the D (5 bases). The V gene lost 0 bases and the J gene lost 3 bases, with 14 bases spanning the gap. The CDR3 spans 15 residues. The germline CDR1 and CDR2 sequences are DFQATT and SNEGSKA (reference sequence). The CDR3: CSAREEGQWEETQYF. The CDR3 coding sequence is TGCAGTGCTAGAGAAGAGGGCCAGTGGGAAGAGACCCAGTACTTC.

The rearrangement uses TRBV11-2 and TRBJ2-6; 8 positions agree with TRBD2. V shed 1 base, J shed 0 bases, and the junction held 11 bases outside the gene matches. This CDR3 contains 20 residues. Germline V gives CDR1 SGHAT, CDR2 FQNNGV. The CDR3 loop reads CASSLGRGGHRNSGANVLTF. The CDR3 DNA is TGTGCCAGCAGCTTAGGACGGGGGGGGCACCGCAACTCTGGGGCCAACGTCCTGACTTTC.

This chain uses TRBV10-3 with TRBJ2-5; 7 bases map to TRBD1. Looked up from germline, CDR1 is ENHRY and CDR2 is SYGVKD. V gave up 9 bases and J gave up 4 bases; unmatched junction bases: 8. This CDR3 has 13 amino acids. The CDR3 DNA reads as TGTGCCATTAGGAGGACAGGATCAGAGACCCAGTACTTC. It is translated as CAIRRTGSETQYF.

The chain combines TRBV20-1 with TRBJ2-3, with 13 bases lining up with TRBD2. The CDR3 is 17 amino acids. Germline-derived CDR1 and CDR2 are DFQATT and SNEGSKA (reference sequence). The V gene end was trimmed by 6 bases and the J gene end by 4 bases; junction bases not matched to a gene: 13. The CDR3 region is CSARRLLLAGGPDTQYF. DNA of the CDR3: TGCAGTGCCCGACGCCTCCTACTAGCGGGGGGGCCAGATACGCAGTATTTT.

This clonotype showed up just a few times. The genes are TRBV29-1 and TRBJ2-5; TRBD1 or TRBD2 may be the D gene (6 bases each). This CDR3 contains 17 residues. In germline, CDR1 is SQVTM, CDR2 ANQGSEA. Trimming removed 4 bases at V and 2 bases at J, with 23 bases between. The CDR3 DNA follows: TGCAGCGTTGGGGGTCCCCTGGAGGGGGTTCGGCAAGAGACCCAGTACTTC. Amino acid sequence: CSVGGPLEGVRQETQYF.

This clonotype has just a few counts. This CDR3 reads CSARSSANYGYTF. The CDR3 DNA is TGCAGTGCTAGGTCGTCAGCTAACTATGGCTACACCTTC. The gene calls are TRBV20-1 and TRBJ1-2; D remains ambiguous. Germline CDR1 and CDR2: DFQATT and SNEGSKA (reference sequence). This CDR3 spans 13 amino acids. The germline V and J ends were trimmed by 3 bases and 0 bases, with 8 bases remaining between them.

The chain links TRBV29-1 to TRBJ2-6; D might be TRBD1 or TRBD2, each matching 6 bases. The CDR3 covers 15 residues. Per germline, CDR1 SQVTM and CDR2 ANQGSEA. The V end was cut by 5 bases, the J end by 0 bases, with 11 bases between. The CDR3 reads CSVLGGNSGANVLTF. CDR3 nucleotides: TGCAGCGTTCTAGGGGGGAACTCTGGGGCCAACGTCCTGACTTTC.

The chain couples TRBV7-9 to TRBJ2-6; TRBD2 is a possible D gene (5 bases). The length of the CDR3 is 15 residues. Trimming took 5 bases from V and 1 from J, leaving 9 bases between them. Germline lookup yields CDR1 SEHNR and CDR2 FQNEAQ (reference sequence). The CDR3: CASSPLASGANVLTF. Written as DNA, the CDR3 is TGTGCCAGCAGCCCCCTAGCATCTGGGGCCAACGTCCTGACTTTC.

The chain employs TRBV28 and TRBJ2-5, with 9 bases aligning to TRBD1. Judging by the DNA end, TRBJ2-1 fits better; the J call may be wrong. In germline, CDR1 is MDHEN, CDR2 SYDVKM. The CDR3 is made up of 16 amino acids. As DNA, the CDR3 is TGTGCCAGCAGTGAGTCCGGGACAGGGAGGGTTTATGAGCAGTTCTTC. Translating gives CASSESGTGRVYEQFF.

The genes are TRBV9 and TRBJ2-1; D gene uncertain. This CDR3 has 13 amino acids. The V gene's germline CDR1 is SGDLS and CDR2 YYNGEE. The germline V and J ends were trimmed by 4 bases and 7 bases, with 12 bases remaining between them. The CDR3 region is CASSPPRPNEQFF. CDR3 nucleotide sequence: TGTGCCAGCAGCCCACCTCGTCCAAATGAGCAGTTCTTC.

The rearrangement joins TRBV9 to TRBJ2-7, with TRBD2 matching over 12 bases. Germline V gives CDR1 SGDLS, CDR2 YYNGEE. There are 18 residues in the CDR3. Losses at the gene ends were 4 bases for V and 0 bases for J; bases not matched to a gene: 11. CDR3 in amino acids: CASSSEGLAGLSSYEQYF. CDR3 nucleotide sequence: TGTGCCAGCAGCTCCGAGGGACTAGCGGGCCTTAGCTCCTACGAGCAGTACTTC.

The V call is TRBV29-1, the J call TRBJ2-5; no clear D. Trimming left V 4 bases short and J 2 bases short, with 14 bases between. The CDR3 is 14 amino acids. From germline, CDR1 is SQVTM and CDR2 ANQGSEA. CDR3 region: CSVGDTGSQETQYF. For the CDR3, the DNA is TGCAGCGTTGGCGACACGGGCTCTCAAGAGACCCAGTACTTC. The full variable domain, completed using reference TRBV29-1 and TRBJ2-5, is SAVISQKPSRDICQRGTSLTIQCQVDSQVTMMFWYRQQPGQSLTLIATANQGSEATYESGFVIDKFPISRPNLTFSTLTVSNMSPEDSSIYLCSVGDTGSQETQYFGPGTRLLVL.

This clonotype has a count of ten or more. The CDR3 DNA is TGTGCCAGCAGCAAGGCAGGTTACGAGCAGTACTTC. It encodes CASSKAGYEQYF. This chain links TRBV6-5 with TRBJ2-1; D not certain. The end of the DNA fits TRBJ2-7 better, so the J call may be wrong. Germline values: CDR1 MNHEY, CDR2 SVGAGI. The CDR3 spans 12 residues.

This clonotype was seen a few times. The V and J genes are TRBV7-2 and TRBJ2-1; 10 nucleotides align to TRBD2. Germline assignment: CDR1 SGHTA and CDR2 FQGNSA. The CDR3 extends over 15 amino acids. V was clipped by 5 bases and J by 9 bases; unmatched bases: 10. CDR3 loop: CASSASASGRLEQFF. CDR3 nucleotide sequence: TGTGCCAGCAGCGCCAGTGCTAGCGGGAGACTTGAGCAGTTCTTC.

This rearrangement joins TRBV10-3 to TRBJ2-7; D not certain. V was pared by 10 bases and J by 5 bases, with 18 bases between. This CDR3 comprises 13 residues. Germline V gives CDR1 ENHRY, CDR2 SYGVKD. Here the CDR3 reads CASRGGRADEQYF. CDR3 nucleotides: TGTGCCAGCCGCGGTGGAAGGGCCGACGAGCAGTACTTC.

The genes are TRBV20-1 and TRBJ2-5; either TRBD1 or TRBD2 may supply D (5 bases each). CDR1 and CDR2 (germline): DFQATT, SNEGSKA (reference sequence). Trimming took 6 bases from V and 1 from J, leaving 18 bases between them. CDR3 size: 15 residues. The CDR3 is CSAYTYRDPQETQYF. The CDR3 DNA follows: TGCAGTGCATATACGTACCGGGACCCCCAAGAGACCCAGTACTTC.

Here the CDR3 DNA reads TGCGCCAGCAGCTTGAGGCTAGCGGGTTACTACGAGCAGTACTTC. Protein: CASSLRLAGYYEQYF. This chain connects TRBV5-1 to TRBJ2-7; 8 positions match TRBD2. The CDR3 covers 15 residues. The V and J ends lost 1 base and 3 bases, in that order; junction bases with no gene match: 6. Germline V gene sequence: CDR1 SGHRS, CDR2 YFSETQ.